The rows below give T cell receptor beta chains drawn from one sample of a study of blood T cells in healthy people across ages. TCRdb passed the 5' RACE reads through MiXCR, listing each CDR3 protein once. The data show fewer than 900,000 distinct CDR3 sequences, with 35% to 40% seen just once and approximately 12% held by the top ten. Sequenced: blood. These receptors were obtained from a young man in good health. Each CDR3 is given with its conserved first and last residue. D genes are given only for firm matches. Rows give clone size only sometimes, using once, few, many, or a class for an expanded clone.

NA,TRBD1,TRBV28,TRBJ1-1,CASSLSGTGTPEAFF,TGTGCCAGCAGTTTATCCGGGACAGGTACGCCAGAAGCTTTCTTT
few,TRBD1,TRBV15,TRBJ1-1,CATSRDVDRGNTEAFF,TGTGCCACCAGCAGAGATGTAGACAGGGGGAACACTGAAGCTTTCTTT
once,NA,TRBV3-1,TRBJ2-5,CASSQASPNEQYF,TGTGCCAGCAGCCAGGCTAGCCCCAATGAGCAGTACTTC
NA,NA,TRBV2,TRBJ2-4,CASSERRLGPKLQYF,TGTGCCAGCAGTGAGCGCCGACTAGGGCCGAAGCTTCAGTACTTC
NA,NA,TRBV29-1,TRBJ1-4,CSVEGPTGKLFF,TGCAGCGTTGAAGGCCCAACAGGGAAGCTGTTTTTT
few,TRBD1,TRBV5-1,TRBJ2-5,CASSSRDRVKETQYF,TGCGCCAGCAGCTCCCGGGACAGGGTTAAGGAGACCCAGTACTTC
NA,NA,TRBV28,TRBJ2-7,CASSFGLELYEQYF,TGTGCCAGCAGTTTTGGTTTGGAACTCTACGAGCAGTACTTC
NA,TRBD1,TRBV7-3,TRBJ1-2,CASSDPTGGLNGYTF,TGTGCCAGCAGCGACCCTACAGGGGGCCTAAATGGCTACACCTTC
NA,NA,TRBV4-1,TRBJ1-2,CAGSQDRDPLYGYTF,TGCGCCGGCAGCCAAGACCGGGACCCGCTTTATGGCTACACCTTC
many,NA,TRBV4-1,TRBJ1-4,CASSQMADATNEKLFF,TGCGCCAGCAGCCAAATGGCAGACGCAACTAATGAAAAACTGTTTTTT
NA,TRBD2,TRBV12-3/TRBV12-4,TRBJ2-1,CASSARTSGPEQFF,TGTGCCAGCAGCGCTAGGACTAGCGGACCCGAGCAGTTCTTC
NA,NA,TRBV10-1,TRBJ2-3,CASSESAVGTDTQYF,TGCGCCAGCAGTGAGTCGGCCGTAGGCACAGATACGCAGTATTTT
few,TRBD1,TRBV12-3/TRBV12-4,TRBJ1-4,CASRGTGGTNEKLFF,TGTGCCAGCAGGGGAACAGGGGGAACTAATGAAAAACTGTTTTTT
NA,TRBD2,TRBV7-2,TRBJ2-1,CASSFSGERGNEQFF,TGTGCCAGCAGCTTTAGCGGGGAGCGGGGCAATGAGCAGTTCTTC
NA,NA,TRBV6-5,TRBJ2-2,CASNSGVGTGELFF,TGTGCCAGCAATTCAGGGGTGGGCACCGGGGAGCTGTTTTTT
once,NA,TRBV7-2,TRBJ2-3,CASSLWRGKDTQYF,TGTGCCAGCAGCTTATGGAGGGGAAAGGATACGCAGTATTTT
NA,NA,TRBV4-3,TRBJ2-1,CASSQEARLSGNEQFF,TGCGCCAGCAGCCAAGAGGCCAGGTTAAGTGGCAATGAGCAGTTCTTC